The 9 T cell receptor beta chains given below trace back to one sample, sequenced in a study of T cells after yellow fever vaccination. TCRdb reanalysed the 5' RACE reads using MiXCR and keeps one entry per CDR3 protein. The sample includes about 350,000 distinct CDR3 sequences, approximately 10% of them seen just once. The sample was PBMCs, taken on the day of the first yellow fever vaccination. Every receptor here comes from a man aged 18 to 35 who received the YFV17D yellow fever vaccine.

The chain uses TRBV4-2 and TRBJ2-5, with D possibly being TRBD2 (7 bases). CDR1 and CDR2 (germline): LGHNA, YNFKEQ. V was pared by 0 bases and J by 2 bases, with 22 bases between. The CDR3 has 19 amino acids. CDR3 coding DNA: TGTGCCAGCAGCCAAGAAGGAGGCGCTGGGCGGGGGCCTCAAGAGACCCAGTACTTC. Translation gives CASSQEGGAGRGPQETQYF.

This clonotype has more than one count but fewer than ten. This chain joins TRBV15 and TRBJ2-3; tentative D call: TRBD2 (6 bases). The V and J ends lost 5 bases and 6 bases respectively, with 15 bases between them. The CDR3 spans 14 residues. CDR1 is LNHNV and CDR2 is YYDKDF in the germline V gene (reference sequence). CDR3 sequence reads: CATSSGLHMDTQYF. CDR3 DNA: TGTGCCACCAGCTCGGGACTTCATATGGATACGCAGTATTTT.

This clonotype was seen at least ten times. The rearrangement joins TRBV25-1 to TRBJ2-2, with D uncertain. The CDR3 totals 14 residues. Trimming left V 1 base short and J 3 bases short, with 6 bases between. In germline, CDR1 is MGHDK, CDR2 SYGVNS. CDR3 region: CASSESAYTGELFF. The CDR3 DNA reads as TGTGCCAGCAGTGAATCGGCGTACACCGGGGAGCTGTTTTTT.

The table lists this clonotype with a few counts. The chain carries TRBV5-1 and TRBJ1-5; tentatively, D is TRBD1 (5 bases). V lost 3 bases and J lost 1, with 14 bases in between. The CDR3 spans 16 residues. Germline V gene lookup returns CDR1 SGHRS and CDR2 YFSETQ. CDR3: CASSSRDSWSNQPQHF. DNA for the CDR3: TGCGCCAGCAGCTCACGGGACTCTTGGAGCAATCAGCCCCAGCATTTT.

This clonotype was seen only a few times. The V and J genes are TRBV18 and TRBJ1-6, with D tentatively TRBD1 (5 bases). Deletions cut 6 bases from V and 7 bases from J, with 16 bases between. The CDR3 is 15 residues long. Germline-derived CDR1 and CDR2 are KGHSH and LQKENI. CDR3 DNA: TGTGCCAGCTCTCTAAGCGTGGGGGAAAATTCACCCCTCCACTTT. Protein: CASSLSVGENSPLHF.

The gene calls are TRBV28 and TRBJ2-7; D possibly matches TRBD1 or TRBD2 (5 bases each). The CDR3 is made up of 12 amino acids. Germline loops: CDR1 MDHEN, CDR2 SYDVKM. V shed 6 bases and J shed 7 bases, with 13 bases lying between them. CDR3 DNA: TGTGCCAGCAGGAGGGGATCAGAGGAGCAGTACGTC. This gives the protein CASRRGSEEQYV.

This clonotype turned up a few times. The V gene is TRBV4-1, the J gene TRBJ1-2; no clear D. The CDR3 sequence is 15 residues long. CDR1 is MGHRA, CDR2 YSYEKL, per germline. Trimming shortened V by 2 bases and J by 3 bases, and 13 bases separated the two germline ends. The CDR3, as DNA: TGCGCCAGCAGCCAAATGGCCCCGACGGACTATGGCTACACCTTC. This sequence encodes CASSQMAPTDYGYTF.

This clonotype was counted between two and nine times. V is TRBV14 and J is TRBJ2-1, with D unclear. Germline V gives CDR1 SGHDN, CDR2 FVKESK. V lost 3 bases, J lost 1 base, and 13 bases lay in between. The CDR3 consists of 16 residues. The chain's CDR3 is CASSQIARQSYNEQFF. CDR3 nucleotide sequence: TGTGCCAGCAGCCAGATCGCGAGGCAGTCCTACAATGAGCAGTTCTTC.

The chain couples TRBV9 to TRBJ1-1, with unresolved D. CDR1 and CDR2 from the germline V gene are SGDLS and YYNGEE. The V and J ends lost 0 bases and 1 base respectively, with 10 bases between them. The CDR3 is 15 residues long. The CDR3 reads CASSVGPPANTEAFF. The CDR3 bases are TGTGCCAGCAGCGTAGGTCCCCCAGCGAACACTGAAGCTTTCTTT.